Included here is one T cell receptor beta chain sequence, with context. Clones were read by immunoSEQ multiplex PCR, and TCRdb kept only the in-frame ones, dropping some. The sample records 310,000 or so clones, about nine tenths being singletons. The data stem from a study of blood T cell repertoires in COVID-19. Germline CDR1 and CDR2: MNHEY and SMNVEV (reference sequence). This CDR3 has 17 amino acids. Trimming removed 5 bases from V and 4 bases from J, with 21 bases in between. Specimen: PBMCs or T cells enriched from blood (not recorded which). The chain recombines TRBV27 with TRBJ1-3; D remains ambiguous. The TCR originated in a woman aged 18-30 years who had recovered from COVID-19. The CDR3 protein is CASSPINRSSRGNTIYF. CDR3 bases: TGTGCCAGCAGTCCTATAAATAGATCTAGTAGGGGAAACACCATATATTTT.